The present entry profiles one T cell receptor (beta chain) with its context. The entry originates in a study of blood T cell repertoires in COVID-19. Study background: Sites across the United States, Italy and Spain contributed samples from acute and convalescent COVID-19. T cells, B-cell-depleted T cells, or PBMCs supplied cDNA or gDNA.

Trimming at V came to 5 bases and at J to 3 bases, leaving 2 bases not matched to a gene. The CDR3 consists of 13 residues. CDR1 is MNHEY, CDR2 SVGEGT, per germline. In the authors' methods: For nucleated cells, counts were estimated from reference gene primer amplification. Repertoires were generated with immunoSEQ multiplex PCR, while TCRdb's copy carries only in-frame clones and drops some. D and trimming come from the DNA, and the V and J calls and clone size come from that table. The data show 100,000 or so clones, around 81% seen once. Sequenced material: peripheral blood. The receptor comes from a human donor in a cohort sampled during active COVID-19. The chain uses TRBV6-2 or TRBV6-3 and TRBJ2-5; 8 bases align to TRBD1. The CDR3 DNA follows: TGTGCCAGCAGTCTACAGGGGGAAGAGACCCAGTACTTC. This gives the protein CASSLQGEETQYF.